The 9 T cell receptor beta chains below all came from one sample that was sequenced in a study of blood T cell repertoires in COVID-19. Only in-frame clones appear in the TCRdb table, and some are missing; sequencing was by immunoSEQ multiplex PCR. This table has 150,000 to 190,000 clones, more than 75% appearing once. Sequences were obtained from peripheral blood. The receptors shown here come from a woman aged 60-75 years with COVID-19, enrolled during active disease.

The chain links TRBV5-1 to TRBJ2-7, with 11 bases matching TRBD1. The CDR3 sequence is 14 residues long. CDR1 SGHRS and CDR2 YFSETQ come from the germline V gene. Losses at the gene ends were 3 bases for V and 4 bases for J; bases not matched to a gene: 3. CDR3 amino acids: CASSSGTGGYEQYF. Written as DNA, the CDR3 is TGCGCCAGCAGCTCCGGGACAGGGGGGTACGAGCAGTACTTC.

This rearrangement joins TRBV5-1 to TRBJ2-5; D is undetermined. Between the trimmed V and J ends, which lost 1 base and 2 bases, there was a span of 12 bases. Per the germline V gene, CDR1 is SGHRS and CDR2 is YFSETQ. There are 15 residues in the CDR3. The CDR3 nucleotides are TGCGCCAGCAGCTTGAGCCCAAGAGAACAAGAGACCCAGTACTTC. Translation gives CASSLSPREQETQYF.

In DNA form, the CDR3 reads TGTGCCACCAGTAGCTACAGGGGTAGGGGTGAGCAGTTCTTC. As protein: CATSSYRGRGEQFF. The chain carries TRBV24-1 and TRBJ2-1; TRBD1 matches at 7 bases. Germline-derived CDR1 and CDR2 are KGHDR and SFDVKD. This CDR3 contains 14 residues. V shed 6 bases, J shed 9 bases, and the junction held 10 bases outside the gene matches.

The gene calls are TRBV30 and TRBJ1-6; 10 bases are shared with TRBD1. This CDR3 is built from 17 residues. Germline CDR1 is GTSNPN and CDR2 is SVGIG (reference sequence). J lost 0 bases, V lost 5 bases, and 7 bases had no gene match. Here the CDR3 DNA reads TGTGCCTGGGAAACCGGGACAGGGGCCTCCTATAATTCACCCCTCCACTTT. Amino acids: CAWETGTGASYNSPLHF.

This sequence joins TRBV2 and TRBJ2-1, with 10 bases lining up with TRBD2. There are 15 residues in the CDR3. Germline V gene data show CDR1 as SNHLY and CDR2 as FYNNEI. Trimming at V came to 0 bases and at J to 8 bases, leaving 4 bases not matched to a gene. This CDR3 is CASSEASGRSYEQFF. The CDR3 coding sequence is TGTGCCAGCAGTGAAGCTAGCGGGAGGTCCTATGAGCAGTTCTTC.

V usage is TRBV19 and J usage is TRBJ1-2; D gene unclear. V was pared by 8 bases and J by 2 bases, with 6 bases between. The CDR3 covers 11 residues. From germline, CDR1 is LNHDA and CDR2 SQIVND (reference sequence). The CDR3 here is CASRANYGYTF. The DNA for the CDR3 is TGTGCCAGTCGAGCAAACTATGGCTACACCTTC. The whole variable domain, filled in from reference TRBV19 and TRBJ1-2, reads DGGITQSPKYLFRKEGQNVTLSCEQNLNHDAMYWYRQDPGQGLRLIYYSQIVNDFQKGDIAEGYSVSREKKESFPLTVTSAQKNPTAFYLCASRANYGYTFGSGTRLTVV.

The V call is TRBV7-2, the J call TRBJ2-5; a weak D match, TRBD2 (6 bases). Trimming removed 1 base at V and 0 bases at J, with 12 bases between. This CDR3 contains 16 residues. Germline-derived CDR1 and CDR2 are SGHTA and FQGNSA. CDR3 bases: TGTGCCAGCAGCTTAGACCTTCGGGGGAACCAAGAGACCCAGTACTTC. Encoded protein: CASSLDLRGNQETQYF.

CDR3 region: CASSVVVAGNEQFF. The CDR3 DNA is TGTGCCAGCAGCGTAGTAGTGGCAGGTAATGAGCAGTTCTTC. The chain carries TRBV9 and TRBJ2-1; unclear D gene. Germline CDR1 reads SGDLS; CDR2 reads YYNGEE. The V end lost 0 bases, the J end lost 7 bases, and 11 bases lay between the germline ends. CDR3 length: 14 residues.

V and J are TRBV29-1 and TRBJ1-2; weak D call: TRBD1 (5 bases). The V gene lost 6 bases and the J gene lost 10 bases, with 12 bases spanning the gap. Germline CDR1 reads SQVTM; CDR2 reads ANQGSEA. The CDR3 has 10 residues. CDR3 amino acids: CSVDTEVYTF. The CDR3 DNA follows: TGCAGCGTGGACACAGAGGTCTACACCTTC.